This T cell receptor (beta chain) was profiled in a study of shared clonotypes between healthy human individuals. The wider study: Three plates each covered CD4 naive and memory; CD8 naive two, CD8 memory one.

Assay used: immunoSEQ multiplex PCR; TCRdb lists only in-frame clones, some missing. The table shows around 1,900,000 clones, with roughly 95% occurring only once. CD45RO-negative CD8 cells positively selected for CCR7 made up the naive population, which excluded terminally differentiated effector memory CD45RA+ cells. Per the germline V gene, CDR1 is SNHLY and CDR2 is FYNNEI. The CDR3 length is 10 residues. The V and J ends lost 10 bases and 8 bases respectively, with 10 bases between them. Specimen: naive CD8+ T cells from PBMCs. The sequence was collected from a man between 18 and 35 years old in good health. Some clones in this sample may be carry-over from other donors' samples. The gene calls are TRBV2 and TRBJ2-3; D remains ambiguous. CDR3 loop: CATAPVTQYF. CDR3 in DNA: TGTGCCACGGCCCCTGTTACGCAGTATTTT.